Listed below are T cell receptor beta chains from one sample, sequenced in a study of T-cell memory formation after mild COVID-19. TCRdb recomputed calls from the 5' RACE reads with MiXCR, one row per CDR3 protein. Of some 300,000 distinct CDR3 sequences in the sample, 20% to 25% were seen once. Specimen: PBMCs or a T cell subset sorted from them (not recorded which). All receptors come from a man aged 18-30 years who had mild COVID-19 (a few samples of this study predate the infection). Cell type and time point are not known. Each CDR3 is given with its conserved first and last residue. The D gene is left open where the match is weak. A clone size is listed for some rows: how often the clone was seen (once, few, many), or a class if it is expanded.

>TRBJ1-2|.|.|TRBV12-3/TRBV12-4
CASSDTTRGYGYTF
TGTGCCAGCAGTGACACCACGAGAGGCTATGGCTACACCTTC
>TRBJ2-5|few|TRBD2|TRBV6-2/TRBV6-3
CASRTSAQETQYF
TGTGCCAGCAGGACTAGCGCACAAGAGACCCAGTACTTC
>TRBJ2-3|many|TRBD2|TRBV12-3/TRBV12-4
CASSLGLAGTDTQYF
TGTGCCAGCAGTTTAGGACTAGCGGGCACAGATACGCAGTATTTT
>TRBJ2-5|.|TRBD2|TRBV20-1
CSAQRTSGDQETQYF
TGCAGTGCTCAACGAACTAGCGGGGACCAAGAGACCCAGTACTTC
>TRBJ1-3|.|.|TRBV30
CAWSVSGNTIYF
TGTGCCTGGAGTGTCTCTGGAAACACCATATATTTT
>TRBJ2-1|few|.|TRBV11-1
CASSLWRTSNEQFF
TGTGCCAGCAGCTTATGGCGTACGTCCAATGAGCAGTTCTTC
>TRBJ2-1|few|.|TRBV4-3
CASSQDYKRGEQFF
TGCGCCAGCAGCCAAGATTACAAGCGTGGTGAGCAGTTCTTC
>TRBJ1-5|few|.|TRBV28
CASSFSWRPTYQPQHF
TGTGCCAGCAGTTTCTCCTGGCGACCTACTTATCAGCCCCAGCATTTT
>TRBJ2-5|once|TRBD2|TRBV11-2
CASSRDLAGGQETQYF
TGTGCCAGCAGCCGAGACCTAGCGGGGGGCCAAGAGACCCAGTACTTC
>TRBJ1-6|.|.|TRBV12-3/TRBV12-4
CASSLEQLNSPLHF
TGTGCCAGCAGTTTGGAGCAGCTTAATTCACCCCTCCACTTT
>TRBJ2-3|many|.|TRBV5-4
CASSLKSPTDTQYF
TGTGCCAGCAGCTTAAAATCCCCCACAGATACGCAGTATTTT
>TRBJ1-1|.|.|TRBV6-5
CASSYGFGTEAFF
TGTGCCAGCAGTTACGGTTTCGGCACTGAAGCTTTCTTT
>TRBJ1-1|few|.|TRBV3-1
CASSRGHLNTEAFF
TGTGCCAGCAGCCGTGGTCATCTGAACACTGAAGCTTTCTTT
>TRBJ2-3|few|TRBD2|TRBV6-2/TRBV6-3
CASSYWGPAGALTDTQYF
TGTGCCAGCAGTTATTGGGGGCCAGCGGGGGCCCTCACAGATACGCAGTATTTT
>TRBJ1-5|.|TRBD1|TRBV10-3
CAISGTGGNQPQHF
TGTGCCATCAGTGGCACAGGGGGCAATCAGCCCCAGCATTTT
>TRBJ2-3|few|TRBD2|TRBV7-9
CASSQQPGGADTQYF
TGTGCCAGCAGCCAACAGCCGGGGGGGGCAGATACGCAGTATTTT
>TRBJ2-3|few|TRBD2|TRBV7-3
CASSLLRGGLGDTQYF
TGTGCCAGCAGCTTACTACGGGGGGGCCTCGGAGATACGCAGTATTTT
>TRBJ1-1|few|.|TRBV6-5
CASSYRGGVGATEAFF
TGTGCCAGCAGTTACCGGGGGGGGGTAGGTGCTACTGAAGCTTTCTTT
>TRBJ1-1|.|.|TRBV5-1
CASSLEGRFSEAFF
TGCGCCAGCAGCTTGGAGGGCAGGTTCTCTGAAGCTTTCTTT
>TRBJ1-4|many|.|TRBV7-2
CASSPQPANEKLFF
TGTGCCAGCAGCCCACAGCCGGCTAATGAAAAACTGTTTTTT
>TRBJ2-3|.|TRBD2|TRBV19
CASSMLAGVTTDTQYF
TGTGCCAGTAGTATGCTAGCGGGGGTTACCACAGATACGCAGTATTTT
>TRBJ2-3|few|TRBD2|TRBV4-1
CASSQVGLSGTDTQYF
TGCGCCAGCAGCCAAGTGGGACTATCTGGCACAGATACGCAGTATTTT
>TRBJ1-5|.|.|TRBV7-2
CASSLEGNSQPQHF
TGTGCCAGCAGCTTAGAAGGGAATAGTCAGCCCCAGCATTTT
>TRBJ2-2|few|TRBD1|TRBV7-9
CARSGQMNTGELFF
TGTGCCCGTTCGGGACAGATGAACACCGGGGAGCTGTTTTTT